This T cell receptor beta chain was obtained from a study of blood T cells in healthy people across ages. Donors gave around 10 milliliters of peripheral blood apiece. The sample holds many counts of this clonotype. Its antigen is as yet unknown. Study-wide results and limits: Any changes in expanded clonotypes were possibly confounded, as donor CMV status remained unknown. Measured against age, TCR beta diversity per million T cells decreased in a roughly linear manner.

V gave up 4 bases and J gave up 8 bases; unmatched junction bases: 11. This CDR3 is built from 15 residues. CDR1 and CDR2 from the germline V gene are MNHNS and SASEGT. The use of a sample-barcoded 5' primer and a J-beta primer mix characterized a second PCR of about 6 to 11 cycles. TCRdb re-derived calls from the 5' RACE reads in MiXCR, one entry per CDR3 protein. The data contain fewer than 800,000 distinct CDR3 sequences, 32% of them singletons. The specimen was blood. The gene calls are TRBV6-1 and TRBJ1-2, with 9 bases lining up with TRBD1. This clonotype originated in an elderly woman in good health. CDR3 sequence reads: CASSVQQGAGGGYTF. Written as DNA, the CDR3 is TGTGCCAGCAGTGTTCAACAGGGGGCTGGTGGAGGCTACACCTTC.